Listed below are T cell receptor beta chains from one sample, sequenced in a study of early T cells in non-severe SARS-CoV-2 infection. TCRdb processed the 5' RACE reads anew with MiXCR; each CDR3 protein has one entry. The data show roughly 70,000 distinct CDR3 sequences, 12% seen once. Sequencing input: whole blood. Receptor source: an adult who was a healthcare worker with PCR-confirmed SARS-CoV-2 infection or an uninfected control (not recorded which). Both conserved end residues are part of each CDR3. Fields, in order: D gene, clone size, J gene, V gene, CDR3 DNA, CDR3 protein. The D gene is left open where the match is weak. The size field is filled for only some rows; it gives once, few, many or a size class.

>TRBD1|many|TRBJ2-7|TRBV29-1
TGCAGCGTTGAAGAGGACAGGTCCTACGAGCAGTACTTC
CSVEEDRSYEQYF
>NA|many|TRBJ2-1|TRBV28
TGTGCCAGCATAGGGACGGGTCTCTACAATGAGCAGTTCTTC
CASIGTGLYNEQFF
>NA|many|TRBJ2-7|TRBV2
TGTGCCAGCAGCCGGAACACCGATTCCTACGAGCAGTACTTC
CASSRNTDSYEQYF
>NA|many|TRBJ1-1|TRBV2
TGTGCCAGCACTTCGCGGGGCCCTGTGGCTTTCTTT
CASTSRGPVAFF
>NA|many|TRBJ1-1|TRBV10-3
TGTGCCATCAGTGAAGAGCCCAGGGTCACGGCTTTCTTT
CAISEEPRVTAFF
>TRBD2|medium-sized|TRBJ2-3|TRBV19
TGTGCCAGTGGCCCGACCACCCTAGCGGACCGCACAGATACGCAGTATTTT
CASGPTTLADRTDTQYF
>NA|many|TRBJ2-7|TRBV11-2
TGTGCCAGCAGCCCTGCCCGAGACTCCTACGAGCAGTACTTC
CASSPARDSYEQYF
>NA|many|TRBJ1-3|TRBV19
TGTGCCAGTAGTGGGGGAAGGGGGACGGATCGATCCTTAAGCTCTGGAAACACCATATATTTT
CASSGGRGTDRSLSSGNTIYF
>NA|NA|TRBJ2-3|TRBV29-1
TGCAGCGTTCCCCCCCCGGGCACAGATACGCAGTATTTT
CSVPPPGTDTQYF
>NA|many|TRBJ1-6|TRBV20-1
TGCAGTGCTAGAGAGGACAGCGCACCCCTCCACTTT
CSAREDSAPLHF